Following are 5 T cell receptor beta chains from one sample sequenced in a study of blood T cell repertoires in COVID-19. Here immunoSEQ multiplex PCR was the method, and the copy in TCRdb shows in-frame clones only, minus some. This table has about 53,000 clones, around nine tenths appearing once. Sequenced: peripheral blood. These receptors all stem from a human donor in a cohort sampled during active COVID-19.

The V gene is TRBV7-6, the J gene TRBJ2-5; maybe TRBD1 (6 bases). The V gene's germline CDR1 is SGHVS and CDR2 FNYEAQ. The CDR3 spans 15 residues. Deletions cut 0 bases from V and 2 bases from J, with 10 bases between. For the CDR3, the DNA is TGTGCCAGCAGCTTAGCTTGGACAGAGCAAGAGACCCAGTACTTC. Amino acids: CASSLAWTEQETQYF.

The chain links TRBV29-1 to TRBJ1-1; 8 bases agree with TRBD1. This CDR3 is 13 amino acids long. V was clipped by 6 bases and J by 4 bases; unmatched bases: 7. From germline, CDR1 is SQVTM and CDR2 ANQGSEA. CDR3 residues: CSVGQGSATEAFF. CDR3 nucleotides: TGCAGCGTAGGACAGGGTTCGGCCACTGAAGCTTTCTTT. Filled out from reference TRBV29-1 and TRBJ1-1, the complete variable domain reads SAVISQKPSRDICQRGTSLTIQCQVDSQVTMMFWYRQQPGQSLTLIATANQGSEATYESGFVIDKFPISRPNLTFSTLTVSNMSPEDSSIYLCSVGQGSATEAFFGQGTRLTVV.

The J gene is TRBJ1-1, the V gene TRBV7-9; 8 positions match TRBD1. Germline assignment: CDR1 SEHNR and CDR2 FQNEAQ (reference sequence). Losses at the gene ends were 5 bases for V and 10 bases for J; bases not matched to a gene: 6. This CDR3 contains 12 residues. The CDR3 nucleotides are TGTGCCAGCAGCATGGACAGGGCTCGAGCTTTCTTT. Protein product: CASSMDRARAFF.

The genes are TRBV2 and TRBJ2-3, with D tentatively TRBD2 (5 bases). The germline V and J ends were trimmed by 2 bases and 1 base, with 10 bases remaining between them. The germline gives CDR1 SNHLY, CDR2 FYNNEI. The CDR3 runs 15 residues. The chain's CDR3 is CASSEFGVGTDTQYF. CDR3 DNA: TGTGCCAGCAGTGAATTCGGGGTAGGCACAGATACGCAGTATTTT.

The chain has TRBV11-2 and TRBJ1-1; D not resolved. Trimming took 0 bases from V and 0 from J, leaving 11 bases between them. Germline lookup yields CDR1 SGHAT and CDR2 FQNNGV. This CDR3 has 16 amino acids. The CDR3 sequence is CASSLDPVEMNTEAFF. CDR3 coding DNA: TGTGCCAGCAGCTTAGATCCGGTAGAGATGAACACTGAAGCTTTCTTT.